A single sample gave rise to the 22 T cell receptor beta chains below, sequenced in a study of cytomegalovirus exposure and HLA in healthy donors. Amplification used 60 Vbeta primers and 13 Jbeta primers. Profiled with immunoSEQ multiplex PCR; TCRdb holds only in-frame clones, not every one. The sample holds 120,000 to 150,000 clones; roughly 78% are singletons and the top ten take around 3%. The sequenced sample consisted of PBMCs. The source of these receptors is a man aged 35-49 years in good health and CMV-seropositive.

The J gene is TRBJ2-3, the V gene TRBV7-6, with 10 bases identical to TRBD2. The CDR3 covers 15 residues. V was pared by 3 bases and J by 4 bases, with 4 bases of the junction left unmatched. CDR1 is SGHVS and CDR2 is FNYEAQ in the germline V gene. CDR3 in DNA: TGTGCCAGCAGCTTCACTAGCGGGATATCAGATACGCAGTATTTT. Amino acids: CASSFTSGISDTQYF. The whole variable domain, filled in from reference TRBV7-6 and TRBJ2-3, reads GAGVSQSPRYKVTKRGQDVALRCDPISGHVSLYWYRQALGQGPEFLTYFNYEAQQDKSGLPNDRFSAERPEGSISTLTIQRTEQRDSAMYRCASSFTSGISDTQYFGPGTRLTVL.

CDR3: CASSLEPSGGIDTQYF. The CDR3 coding sequence is TGTGCCAGCAGCTTAGAGCCTAGCGGGGGGATCGATACGCAGTATTTT. J is TRBJ2-3 and V is TRBV13; TRBD2 matches 11 bases. Per the germline V gene, CDR1 is PRHDT and CDR2 is FYEKMQ (reference sequence). The CDR3 consists of 16 residues. The V segment lost 1 base and the J segment 6 bases; nucleotides outside the gene matches: 6.

Only one count was recorded for this clone. The gene calls are TRBV27 and TRBJ1-5, with TRBD1 as a possible D gene (5 bases). Germline V gives CDR1 MNHEY, CDR2 SMNVEV (reference sequence). Trimming removed 1 base from V and 0 bases from J, with 13 bases in between. The CDR3 contains 17 residues. The CDR3 loop reads CASSLWSGGNSNQPQHF. CDR3 sequence (DNA): TGTGCCAGCAGTTTATGGAGCGGGGGAAATAGCAATCAGCCCCAGCATTTT.

Comments on this clone: The junction and the germline gene differ at one end; a read error may be behind it. The chain combines TRBV4-1 with TRBJ1-2; 7 bases line up with TRBD1. Germline V gene lookup returns CDR1 MGHRA and CDR2 YSYEKL. The CDR3 spans 14 residues. CDR3 in amino acids: CASGQEGQNYGYTF. CDR3 bases: TGCGCCAGCGGCCAAGAGGGACAGAACTATGGCTACACCTTC.

This chain joins TRBV18 and TRBJ1-1, with a weak D call TRBD1 (5 bases). Trimming stripped 6 bases from V and 4 bases from J, with 27 bases between. The CDR3 spans 18 residues. CDR1 and CDR2 (germline): KGHSH, LQKENI. CDR3 bases: TGTGCCAGCTCGGACCTACGACAGTCCGGGTTTTCTGCCACTGAAGCTTTCTTT. Amino acid sequence: CASSDLRQSGFSATEAFF. The full variable domain, rest sourced from reference TRBV18 and TRBJ1-1, is NAGVMQNPRHLVRRRGQEARLRCSPMKGHSHVYWYRQLPEEGLKFMVYLQKENIIDESGMPKERFSAEFPKEGPSILRIQQVVRGDSAAYFCASSDLRQSGFSATEAFFGQGTRLTVV.

This clone has only a few counts. This chain connects TRBV7-3 to TRBJ1-1; D is perhaps TRBD1 (5 bases). CDR3 length equals 14 residues. The V end was cut by 5 bases, the J end by 5 bases, with 15 bases between. Germline loops: CDR1 SGHTA, CDR2 FQGTGA. CDR3 in amino acids: CASSEQAGDTEAFF. CDR3 sequence (DNA): TGTGCCAGCAGCGAACAGGCCGGAGATACTGAAGCTTTCTTT. The full variable domain, in which reference TRBV7-3 and TRBJ1-1 provide the parts outside the CDR3, is GAGVSQTPSNKVTEKGKYVELRCDPISGHTALYWYRQSLGQGPEFLIYFQGTGAADDSGLPNDRFFAVRPEGSVSTLKIQRTERGDSAVYLCASSEQAGDTEAFFGQGTRLTVV.

V usage is TRBV7-2 and J usage is TRBJ2-5; 11 bases align to TRBD2. The CDR3 sequence is 16 residues long. Per the germline V gene, CDR1 is SGHTA and CDR2 is FQGNSA. V was clipped by 1 base and J by 4 bases; unmatched bases: 5. This chain's CDR3 is CASSLGGLAGGETQYF. CDR3 bases: TGTGCCAGCAGCTTAGGCGGGCTAGCGGGAGGAGAGACCCAGTACTTC.

The CDR3 sequence is CSVGHMNTEAFF. CDR3 in DNA: TGCAGCGTTGGGCACATGAACACTGAAGCTTTCTTT. V usage is TRBV29-1 and J usage is TRBJ1-1; D not certain. The germline V gene encodes CDR1 SQVTM and CDR2 ANQGSEA. Trimming took off 4 bases at V and 0 bases at J, with 6 bases between the two ends. This CDR3 is built from 12 residues. The complete variable domain, with remaining parts taken from reference TRBV29-1 and TRBJ1-1, reads SAVISQKPSRDICQRGTSLTIQCQVDSQVTMMFWYRQQPGQSLTLIATANQGSEATYESGFVIDKFPISRPNLTFSTLTVSNMSPEDSSIYLCSVGHMNTEAFFGQGTRLTVV.

This chain connects TRBV11-2 to TRBJ2-1; D unclear. Germline V gene sequence: CDR1 SGHAT, CDR2 FQNNGV. The CDR3 covers 13 residues. V lost 1 base, J lost 8 bases, and 9 bases lay in between. CDR3 sequence reads: CASSLGNGYEQFF. The CDR3, as DNA: TGTGCCAGCAGCTTAGGCAACGGTTATGAGCAGTTCTTC.

This clone was seen only a few times. The rearrangement links TRBV30 to TRBJ1-5; D unresolved. The V gene's germline CDR1 is GTSNPN and CDR2 SVGIG (reference sequence). Trimming stripped 2 bases from V and 2 bases from J, with 13 bases between. There are 15 residues in the CDR3. The CDR3 DNA follows: TGTGCCTGGAGTCTTGCGGCAGCCGGCAATCAGCCCCAGCATTTT. It encodes CAWSLAAAGNQPQHF.

CDR3 in amino acids: CATGLDQETQYF. The CDR3 DNA reads TGTGCCACCGGACTAGACCAAGAGACCCAGTACTTC. This chain uses TRBV10-3 with TRBJ2-5, with TRBD2 identical over 7 bases. This CDR3 has 12 amino acids. Unmatched junction bases numbered 2, after V lost 10 bases and J lost 0 bases. Germline CDR1 ENHRY, CDR2 SYGVKD.

The chain couples TRBV18 to TRBJ1-1, with D possibly matching TRBD1 (6 bases). The length of the CDR3 is 15 residues. V was pared by 2 bases and J by 0 bases, with 10 bases between. Germline V gives CDR1 KGHSH, CDR2 LQKENI. The CDR3 bases are TGTGCCAGCTCACCAGTAGGACAGCTGAACACTGAAGCTTTCTTT. This gives the protein CASSPVGQLNTEAFF.

The chain carries TRBV28 and TRBJ2-1; a possible D gene is TRBD2 (5 bases). CDR3 length: 16 residues. The V end was cut by 4 bases, the J end by 2 bases, with 15 bases between. Looked up from germline, CDR1 is MDHEN and CDR2 is SYDVKM. The chain's CDR3 is CASSSLTTRAYNEQFF. In nucleotides, the CDR3 is TGTGCCAGCAGTTCCCTTACTACGCGGGCCTACAATGAGCAGTTCTTC.

The chain couples TRBV28 to TRBJ2-5; 10 bases map to TRBD1. This CDR3 comprises 14 residues. V was pared by 5 bases and J by 5 bases, with 5 bases of the junction left unmatched. Germline CDR1 MDHEN, CDR2 SYDVKM. The DNA for the CDR3 is TGTGCCAGCAGTCAGGACAGGGGGAAGGAGACCCAGTACTTC. Amino acid sequence: CASSQDRGKETQYF. Using reference TRBV28 and TRBJ2-5 for the parts outside the CDR3, the full variable domain is DVKVTQSSRYLVKRTGEKVFLECVQDMDHENMFWYRQDPGLGLRLIYFSYDVKMKEKGDIPEGYSVSREKKERFSLILESASTNQTSMYLCASSQDRGKETQYFGPGTRLLVL.

This clone has only one observation. This chain links TRBV27 with TRBJ2-2; D ambiguous. The CDR3 runs 13 residues. Per the germline V gene, CDR1 is MNHEY and CDR2 is SMNVEV (reference sequence). Trimming took off 8 bases at V and 4 bases at J, with 11 bases between the two ends. Here the CDR3 DNA reads TGTGCCAGCCGTCCCAGTCGCACCGGGGAGCTGTTTTTT. It translates to CASRPSRTGELFF.

This chain links TRBV27 with TRBJ2-3; D might be TRBD2 (5 bases). Germline CDR1 is MNHEY and CDR2 is SMNVEV (reference sequence). Trimming removed 6 bases at V and 0 bases at J, with 13 bases between. This CDR3 has 15 amino acids. In DNA, the CDR3 is TGTGCCAGCAGACCTCAGCGGTATAGCACAGATACGCAGTATTTT. It encodes CASRPQRYSTDTQYF.

The V call is TRBV7-3, the J call TRBJ1-1; weak D call: TRBD1 (5 bases). Germline CDR1 reads SGHTA; CDR2 reads FQGTGA. The V end lost 1 base, the J end lost 2 bases, and 11 bases lay between the germline ends. CDR3 length: 15 residues. The CDR3 sequence: CASSLSTGGNTEAFF. CDR3 nucleotide sequence: TGTGCCAGCAGCTTAAGTACAGGCGGAAACACTGAAGCTTTCTTT.

V and J are TRBV2 and TRBJ2-5, with 11 bases aligning to TRBD1. V lost 6 bases and J lost 6; bases outside the gene matches: 6. The CDR3 loop spans 14 amino acids. Per the germline V gene, CDR1 is SNHLY and CDR2 is FYNNEI. In DNA form, the CDR3 reads TGTGCCAGCAGCGGGACAGGGGGAATGCAGACCCAGTACTTC. Its protein product is CASSGTGGMQTQYF.

The chain links TRBV5-4 to TRBJ2-1; no reliable D call. The CDR3 sequence is 14 residues long. Trimming cost V 4 bases and J 0 bases, with 8 bases left between them. Per germline, CDR1 SGHNT and CDR2 YYREEE (reference sequence). Written as DNA, the CDR3 is TGTGCCAGCAGCCCTACTGCCTCCTACAATGAGCAGTTCTTC. Its translation is CASSPTASYNEQFF.

This chain links TRBV6-1 with TRBJ1-1; D might be TRBD1 (5 bases). The V end was cut by 6 bases, the J end by 4 bases, with 12 bases between. Germline V gives CDR1 MNHNS, CDR2 SASEGT. The CDR3 covers 13 residues. CDR3 in DNA: TGTGCCAGCAGGGCAGACAGTGCCACTGAAGCTTTCTTT. Translation gives CASRADSATEAFF.

This chain links TRBV10-3 with TRBJ2-4, with 8 bases identical to TRBD1. The CDR3 has 15 amino acids. Germline loops: CDR1 ENHRY, CDR2 SYGVKD. With V trimmed by 5 bases and J by 2 bases, 5 bases remained unmatched. The CDR3 DNA follows: TGTGCCATCAGTCCGGGGACAGGTACCAAAAACATTCAGTACTTC. Encoded protein: CAISPGTGTKNIQYF.

This sequence joins TRBV6-6 and TRBJ2-2; 9 bases line up with TRBD2. J lost 7 bases, V lost 7 bases, and 13 bases had no gene match. Germline V gives CDR1 MNHNY, CDR2 SVGAGI (reference sequence). This CDR3 is 16 amino acids long. The CDR3 DNA sequence: TGTGCCAGCACACAACCAGCGGGAGGAAGTGGCGGGGAGCTGTTTTTT. Translated, it gives CASTQPAGGSGGELFF.